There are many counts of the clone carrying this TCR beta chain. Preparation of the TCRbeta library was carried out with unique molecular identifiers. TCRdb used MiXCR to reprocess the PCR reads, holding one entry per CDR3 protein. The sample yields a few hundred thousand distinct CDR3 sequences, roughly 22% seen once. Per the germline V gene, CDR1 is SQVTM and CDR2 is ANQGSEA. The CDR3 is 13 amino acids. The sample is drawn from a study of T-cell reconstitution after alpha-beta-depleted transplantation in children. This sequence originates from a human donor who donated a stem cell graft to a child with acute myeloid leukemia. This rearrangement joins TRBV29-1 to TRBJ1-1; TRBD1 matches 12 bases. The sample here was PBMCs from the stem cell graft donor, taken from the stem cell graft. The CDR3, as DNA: TGCAGTGCCGGGACAGGGGGCTGGGCTGAAGCTTTCTTT. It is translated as CSAGTGGWAEAFF.